These T cell receptor beta chains were read from a single sample in a study of blood T cell repertoires in COVID-19. Data came from immunoSEQ multiplex PCR; TCRdb stores just in-frame clones and leaves some out. This sample has 70,000 to 90,000 clones, with roughly 85% found just once. The sequenced sample consisted of peripheral blood. The receptors shown here come from a man in his fifties or sixties with COVID-19, enrolled during active disease. Each CDR3 is given with its conserved first and last residue. Each record gives: CDR3 DNA, CDR3 protein, V gene, J gene, D gene. A D gene is named only where the DNA matches it firmly.

CDR3 DNA: TGTGCCAGCAGGCTAAGGCTAGCGGCGGCCTACGAGCAGTACTTC
CDR3 protein: CASRLRLAAAYEQYF
V gene: TRBV27
J gene: TRBJ2-7
D gene: TRBD2

CDR3 DNA: TGTGCCAGCAGTTTTCTACGACAGCCCCAGCATTTT
CDR3 protein: CASSFLRQPQHF
V gene: TRBV28
J gene: TRBJ1-5
D gene: NA

CDR3 DNA: TGTGCCAGCAGCTCTCCTCGACAGGGACCGGCCAATGAGCAGTTCTTC
CDR3 protein: CASSSPRQGPANEQFF
V gene: TRBV7-6
J gene: TRBJ2-1
D gene: TRBD1

CDR3 DNA: TGTGCCAGCAGCCTTAACTATGGCTACACCTTC
CDR3 protein: CASSLNYGYTF
V gene: TRBV28
J gene: TRBJ1-2
D gene: NA

CDR3 DNA: TGTGCCAGCAGCCCGACCCCAGGGGTTTACACTGAAGCTTTCTTT
CDR3 protein: CASSPTPGVYTEAFF
V gene: TRBV5-5
J gene: TRBJ1-1
D gene: NA

CDR3 DNA: TGTGCCAGCAGTTTAACAGGGGGCGGTCAGCCCCAGCATTTT
CDR3 protein: CASSLTGGGQPQHF
V gene: TRBV6-5
J gene: TRBJ1-5
D gene: TRBD1

CDR3 DNA: TGTGCCTGGAGTGCCTACAGGGGACGGAACGGTCAGCCCCAGCATTTT
CDR3 protein: CAWSAYRGRNGQPQHF
V gene: TRBV30
J gene: TRBJ1-5
D gene: TRBD1

CDR3 DNA: TGTGCCTGCTGGACAGGGAGTTTTGCCGGGGAGCTGTTTTTT
CDR3 protein: CACWTGSFAGELFF
V gene: TRBV30
J gene: TRBJ2-2
D gene: TRBD1

CDR3 DNA: TGTGCCAGTAGCAGGGGGGCCGGGACAGGGGGAATGGAGACCCAGTACTTC
CDR3 protein: CASSRGAGTGGMETQYF
V gene: TRBV19
J gene: TRBJ2-5
D gene: TRBD1

CDR3 DNA: TGCAGCGTTAGCTGGGGAAACACCATATATTTT
CDR3 protein: CSVSWGNTIYF
V gene: TRBV29-1
J gene: TRBJ1-3
D gene: NA

CDR3 DNA: TGTGCCATCAACGCGGACAGATATGCTAACTATGGCTACACCTTC
CDR3 protein: CAINADRYANYGYTF
V gene: TRBV10-3
J gene: TRBJ1-2
D gene: NA